A selection of T cell receptor beta chains follows, all from one sample in a study of blood T cells in healthy people across ages. TCRdb re-analysed the 5' RACE reads in MiXCR, keeping a single row per CDR3 protein. Of 1 million or so distinct CDR3 sequences in the sample, 20% to 25% were seen once. This sample was shared with a second study, whose subject was T cells of mothers and their children.

Sequenced input: blood. The receptors come from a girl between 2 and 10 years old in good health. CDR3s include the opening cysteine and the closing phenylalanine or tryptophan. The order of the fields is J gene, D gene, clone size, V gene, CDR3 protein, CDR3 DNA. The D gene is left open where the match is weak. Clone size, where shown, is once, few, many, or a class for clones that have expanded.

TRBJ1-4,NA,NA,TRBV12-3/TRBV12-4,CASSFGAGRNEELFF,TGTGCCAGCAGTTTTGGGGCAGGGAGGAATGAAGAACTGTTTTTT
TRBJ2-3,TRBD2,NA,TRBV20-1,CSAPRPSGADTQYF,TGCAGTGCCCCACGGCCTAGCGGAGCGGATACGCAGTATTTT
TRBJ2-1,NA,NA,TRBV6-2/TRBV6-3,CASRFGGNEQFF,TGTGCCAGCAGGTTCGGGGGTAATGAGCAGTTCTTC
TRBJ2-7,NA,NA,TRBV3-1,CASSQEGTVYEQYF,TGTGCCAGCAGCCAAGAAGGGACCGTCTACGAGCAGTACTTC
TRBJ2-1,TRBD2,NA,TRBV7-2,CASRGGGGGTYNEQFF,TGTGCCAGCAGGGGCGGGGGCGGGGGGACCTACAATGAGCAGTTCTTC
TRBJ2-2,NA,NA,TRBV24-1,CATSDLRQNTGELFF,TGTGCCACCAGTGATCTCAGACAGAACACCGGGGAGCTGTTTTTT
TRBJ1-2,NA,NA,TRBV27,CASSPLWGYGYTF,TGTGCCAGCAGTCCTCTGTGGGGGTATGGCTACACCTTC
TRBJ2-5,NA,few,TRBV2,CASSDLGGVEETQYF,TGTGCCAGCAGTGATCTGGGAGGAGTGGAGGAGACCCAGTACTTC
TRBJ2-3,NA,once,TRBV28,CASFDTPSTDTQYF,TGTGCCAGCTTTGATACACCTAGCACAGATACGCAGTATTTT
TRBJ2-7,NA,few,TRBV6-1,CAIRLGQKAYEQYF,TGTGCCATACGCCTGGGGCAGAAAGCCTACGAGCAGTACTTC
TRBJ2-7,NA,NA,TRBV7-2,CASSLARGPSEQYF,TGTGCCAGCAGCTTAGCCCGGGGCCCCTCCGAGCAGTACTTC
TRBJ2-5,NA,few,TRBV7-9,CASSSTGRAETQYF,TGTGCCAGCAGCTCGACCGGGAGAGCGGAGACCCAGTACTTC
TRBJ2-7,TRBD2,few,TRBV7-9,CASSSGLASEQYF,TGTGCCAGCAGCTCCGGACTAGCCAGCGAGCAGTACTTC
TRBJ2-1,NA,few,TRBV27,CASSLGGRYNEQFF,TGTGCCAGCAGTTTAGGGGGGAGGTACAATGAGCAGTTCTTC
TRBJ1-2,NA,few,TRBV10-3,CAIMGQLGYGYTF,TGTGCCATCATGGGGCAGCTAGGCTATGGCTACACCTTC
TRBJ1-2,NA,few,TRBV24-1,CATSDKGWGYTF,TGTGCCACCAGTGATAAGGGCTGGGGCTACACCTTC
TRBJ2-7,NA,few,TRBV5-5,CASSFRDLEDEQYF,TGTGCCAGCAGCTTCCGGGACCTTGAGGACGAGCAGTACTTC
TRBJ2-5,NA,NA,TRBV5-1,CASSWNQETQYF,TGCGCCAGCAGCTGGAACCAAGAGACCCAGTACTTC
TRBJ2-3,NA,NA,TRBV2,CAGSSAEDTDTQYF,TGTGCCGGCAGTTCAGCGGAAGACACAGATACGCAGTATTTT
TRBJ1-4,NA,few,TRBV13,CASSRQTDLNEKLFF,TGTGCCAGCAGCCGTCAGACAGATCTTAATGAAAAACTGTTTTTT
TRBJ2-4,NA,few,TRBV6-1,CASQNPELLAKNIQYF,TGTGCCAGCCAGAACCCGGAACTCTTAGCCAAAAACATTCAGTACTTC
TRBJ2-1,NA,many,TRBV4-3,CASSQDRTGSSYNEQFF,TGCGCCAGCAGCCAAGATAGAACTGGGAGCTCCTACAATGAGCAGTTCTTC
TRBJ2-1,TRBD2,NA,TRBV28,CASGTSGIAEQFF,TGTGCCAGCGGGACTAGCGGGATTGCTGAGCAGTTCTTC
TRBJ2-1,NA,few,TRBV7-2,CASSLSIGVAGSSYNEQFF,TGTGCCAGCAGCTTATCAATCGGAGTGGCAGGGAGCTCCTACAATGAGCAGTTCTTC
TRBJ1-1,NA,NA,TRBV11-3,CASSLRGGYTEAFF,TGTGCCAGCAGCTTACGGGGGGGATACACTGAAGCTTTCTTT
TRBJ2-1,NA,NA,TRBV28,CASSSSSVEQFF,TGTGCCAGCAGTTCCTCTAGCGTCGAGCAGTTCTTC
TRBJ2-1,TRBD1,NA,TRBV7-3,CASSLQGAGPLNEQFF,TGTGCCAGCAGTCTTCAGGGGGCAGGGCCTTTGAATGAGCAGTTCTTC
TRBJ2-1,TRBD2,NA,TRBV20-1,CSARVIGLAGGKQFF,TGCAGTGCTAGAGTCATAGGACTAGCGGGAGGGAAGCAGTTCTTC
TRBJ2-5,NA,few,TRBV20-1,CSARAGAGEQYF,TGCAGTGCTAGAGCAGGGGCGGGGGAGCAGTACTTC
TRBJ1-2,TRBD1,NA,TRBV7-9,CAMDGTGSLGYTF,TGTGCCATGGACGGGACAGGGTCCCTAGGCTACACCTTC
TRBJ2-7,NA,few,TRBV6-6,CASSGKWGYDEQYF,TGTGCGAGCTCGGGAAAGTGGGGGTATGACGAGCAGTACTTC
TRBJ2-7,NA,NA,TRBV7-9,CASGTSSDYEQYF,TGTGCCAGCGGGACTTCGTCGGACTACGAGCAGTACTTC
TRBJ2-1,TRBD2,NA,TRBV7-3,CASSSMATSDWDEQFF,TGTGCCAGCAGCTCGATGGCGACTAGCGACTGGGATGAGCAGTTCTTC
TRBJ2-3,TRBD2,NA,TRBV5-1,CATKTSGASTDTQYF,TGCGCCACCAAGACTAGCGGAGCTAGCACAGATACGCAGTATTTT
TRBJ1-5,TRBD1,NA,TRBV27,CASSSGTGGRQPQHF,TGTGCCAGCAGTTCGGGGACAGGGGGACGTCAGCCCCAGCATTTT
TRBJ2-4,NA,NA,TRBV6-5,CAGSRYRVDIQYF,TGTGCCGGCAGCCGATACAGGGTGGACATTCAGTACTTC
TRBJ1-4,NA,NA,TRBV7-9,CASSRRTDNEKLFF,TGTGCCAGCAGCCGAAGGACAGACAATGAAAAACTGTTTTTT
TRBJ2-5,NA,NA,TRBV20-1,CSASLAETQYF,TGCAGTGCTAGCCTCGCAGAGACCCAGTACTTC
TRBJ2-3,NA,few,TRBV29-1,CSATGSLTDTQYF,TGCAGCGCGACAGGTTCCCTCACAGATACGCAGTATTTT
TRBJ1-4,NA,NA,TRBV3-1,CASSQEAAAKLFF,TGTGCCAGCAGCCAAGAAGCAGCCGCAAAACTGTTTTTT
TRBJ1-5,TRBD1,few,TRBV12-3/TRBV12-4,CASGLDRVHQPQHF,TGTGCCAGCGGTTTAGACAGGGTTCATCAGCCCCAGCATTTT
TRBJ2-3,TRBD2,NA,TRBV13,CASSSTGLAGGWGTDTQYF,TGTGCCAGCAGCTCAACAGGACTAGCGGGAGGTTGGGGCACAGATACGCAGTATTTT
TRBJ1-1,NA,NA,TRBV5-1,CASSDGAENTEAFF,TGCGCCAGCAGCGACGGAGCCGAGAACACTGAAGCTTTCTTT